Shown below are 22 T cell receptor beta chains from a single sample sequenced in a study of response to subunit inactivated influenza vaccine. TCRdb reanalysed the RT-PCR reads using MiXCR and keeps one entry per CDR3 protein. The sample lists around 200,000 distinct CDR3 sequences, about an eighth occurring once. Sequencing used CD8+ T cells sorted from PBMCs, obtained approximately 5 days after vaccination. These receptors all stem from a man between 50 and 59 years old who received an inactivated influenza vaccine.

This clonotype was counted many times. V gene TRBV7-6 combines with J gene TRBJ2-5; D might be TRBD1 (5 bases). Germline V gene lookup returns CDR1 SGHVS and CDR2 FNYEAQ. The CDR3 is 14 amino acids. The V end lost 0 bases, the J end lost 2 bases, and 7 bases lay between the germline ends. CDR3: CASSLARQQETQYF. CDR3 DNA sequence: TGTGCCAGCAGCTTAGCCAGACAGCAAGAGACCCAGTACTTC.

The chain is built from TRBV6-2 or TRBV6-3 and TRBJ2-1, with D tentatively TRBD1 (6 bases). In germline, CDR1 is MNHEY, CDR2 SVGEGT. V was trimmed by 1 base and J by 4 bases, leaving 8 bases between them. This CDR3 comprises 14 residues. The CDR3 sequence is CASSYLQGYNEQFF. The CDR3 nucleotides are TGTGCCAGCAGTTACTTACAGGGTTACAATGAGCAGTTCTTC.

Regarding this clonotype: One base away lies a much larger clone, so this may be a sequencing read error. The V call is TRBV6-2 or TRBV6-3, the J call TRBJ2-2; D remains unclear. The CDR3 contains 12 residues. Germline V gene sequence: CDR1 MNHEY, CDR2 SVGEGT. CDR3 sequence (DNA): TGTGCCAGCTGTTACCCCACCGGGGAGCTGTTTTTT. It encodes CASCYPTGELFF.

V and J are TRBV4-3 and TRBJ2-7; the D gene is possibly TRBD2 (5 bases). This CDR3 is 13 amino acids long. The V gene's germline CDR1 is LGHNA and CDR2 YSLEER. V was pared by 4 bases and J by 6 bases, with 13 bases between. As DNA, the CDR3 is TGCGCCAGCAGCCGAGGCGGGTCTGGCGAGCAGTACTTC. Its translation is CASSRGGSGEQYF.

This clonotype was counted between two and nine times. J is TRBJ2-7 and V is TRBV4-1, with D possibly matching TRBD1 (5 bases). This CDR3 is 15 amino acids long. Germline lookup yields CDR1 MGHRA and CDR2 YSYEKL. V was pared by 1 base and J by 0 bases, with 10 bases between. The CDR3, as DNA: TGCGCCAGCAGCCAAGGGCAGGGCAGCTCCTACGAGCAGTACTTC. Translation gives CASSQGQGSSYEQYF.

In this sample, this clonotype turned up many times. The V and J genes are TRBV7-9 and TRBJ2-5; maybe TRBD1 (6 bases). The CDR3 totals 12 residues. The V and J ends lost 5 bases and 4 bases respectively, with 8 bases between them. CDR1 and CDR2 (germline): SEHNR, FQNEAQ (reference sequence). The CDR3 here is CASSIRGETQYF. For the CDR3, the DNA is TGTGCCAGCAGCATCAGGGGAGAGACCCAGTACTTC.

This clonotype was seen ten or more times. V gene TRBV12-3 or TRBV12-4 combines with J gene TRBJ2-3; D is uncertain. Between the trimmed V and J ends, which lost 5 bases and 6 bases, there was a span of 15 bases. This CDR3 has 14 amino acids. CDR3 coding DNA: TGTGCCAGCAGTCCTGGATTAATCGGGGATACGCAGTATTTT. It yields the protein CASSPGLIGDTQYF.

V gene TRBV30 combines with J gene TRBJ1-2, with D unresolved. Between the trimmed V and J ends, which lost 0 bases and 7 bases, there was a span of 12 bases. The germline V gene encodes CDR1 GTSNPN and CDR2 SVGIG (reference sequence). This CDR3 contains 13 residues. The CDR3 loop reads CAWSVDWVGGYTF. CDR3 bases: TGTGCCTGGAGTGTGGATTGGGTTGGTGGCTACACCTTC. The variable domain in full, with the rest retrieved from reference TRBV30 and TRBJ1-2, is SQTIHQWPATLVQPVGSPLSLECTVEGTSNPNLYWYRQAAGRGLQLLFYSVGIGQISSEVPQNLSASRPQDRQFILSSKKLLLSDSGFYLCAWSVDWVGGYTFGSGTRLTVV.

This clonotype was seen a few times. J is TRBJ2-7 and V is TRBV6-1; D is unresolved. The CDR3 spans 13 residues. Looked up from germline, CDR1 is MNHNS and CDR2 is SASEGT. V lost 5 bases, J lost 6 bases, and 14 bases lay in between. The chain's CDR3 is CASSRLWQFEQYF. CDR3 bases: TGTGCCAGCAGTCGTTTGTGGCAGTTCGAGCAGTACTTC.

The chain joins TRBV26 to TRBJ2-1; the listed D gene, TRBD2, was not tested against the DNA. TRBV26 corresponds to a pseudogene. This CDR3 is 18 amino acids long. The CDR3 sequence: CACSFKCRTSGRCNEQFF. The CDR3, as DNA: TGTGCCTGCAGTTTTAAGTGTAGGACTAGCGGGAGGTGCAATGAGCAGTTCTTC.

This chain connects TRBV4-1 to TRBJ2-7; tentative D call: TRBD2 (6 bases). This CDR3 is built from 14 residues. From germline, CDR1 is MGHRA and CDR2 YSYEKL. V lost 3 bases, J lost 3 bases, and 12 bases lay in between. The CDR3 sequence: CASSQGEVRYEQYF. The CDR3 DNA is TGCGCCAGCAGCCAGGGGGAGGTCCGCTACGAGCAGTACTTC.

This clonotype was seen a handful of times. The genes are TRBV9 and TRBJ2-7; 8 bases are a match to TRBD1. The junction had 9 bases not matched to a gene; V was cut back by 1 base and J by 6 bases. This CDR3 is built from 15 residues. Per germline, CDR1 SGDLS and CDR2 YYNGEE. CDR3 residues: CASSVSTGVDGEQYF. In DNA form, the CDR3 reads TGTGCCAGCAGCGTATCGACAGGGGTGGACGGCGAGCAGTACTTC.

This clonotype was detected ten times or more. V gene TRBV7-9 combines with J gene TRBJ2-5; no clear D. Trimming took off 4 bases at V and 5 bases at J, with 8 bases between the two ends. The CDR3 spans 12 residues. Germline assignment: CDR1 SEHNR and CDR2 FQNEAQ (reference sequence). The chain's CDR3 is CASSYLTETQYF. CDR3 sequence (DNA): TGTGCCAGCAGCTACCTGACGGAGACCCAGTACTTC.

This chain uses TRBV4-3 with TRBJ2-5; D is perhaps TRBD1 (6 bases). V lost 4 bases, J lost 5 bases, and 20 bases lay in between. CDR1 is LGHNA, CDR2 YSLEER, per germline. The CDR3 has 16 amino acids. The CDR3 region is CASSPIGTTQRETQYF. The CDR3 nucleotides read TGCGCCAGCAGCCCCATTGGGACAACACAAAGGGAGACCCAGTACTTC.

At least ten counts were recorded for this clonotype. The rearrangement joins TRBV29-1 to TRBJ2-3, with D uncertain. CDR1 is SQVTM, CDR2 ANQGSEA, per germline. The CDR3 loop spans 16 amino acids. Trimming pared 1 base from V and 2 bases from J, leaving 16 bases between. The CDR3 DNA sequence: TGCAGCGTTGAAGCTTCGTTGGGCGGCCACACAGATACGCAGTATTTT. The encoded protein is CSVEASLGGHTDTQYF.

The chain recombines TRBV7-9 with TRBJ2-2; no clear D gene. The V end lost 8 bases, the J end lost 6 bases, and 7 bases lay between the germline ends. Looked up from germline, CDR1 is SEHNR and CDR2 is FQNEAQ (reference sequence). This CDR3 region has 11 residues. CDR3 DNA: TGTGCCAGCCTGGAGTCCGGGGAGCTGTTTTTT. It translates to CASLESGELFF.

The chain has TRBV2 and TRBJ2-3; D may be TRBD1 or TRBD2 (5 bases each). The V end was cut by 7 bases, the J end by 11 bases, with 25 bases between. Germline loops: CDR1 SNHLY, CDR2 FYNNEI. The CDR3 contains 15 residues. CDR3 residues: CASTRDGGLGEMQYF. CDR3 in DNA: TGTGCCAGCACCAGGGACGGAGGACTGGGCGAGATGCAGTATTTT.

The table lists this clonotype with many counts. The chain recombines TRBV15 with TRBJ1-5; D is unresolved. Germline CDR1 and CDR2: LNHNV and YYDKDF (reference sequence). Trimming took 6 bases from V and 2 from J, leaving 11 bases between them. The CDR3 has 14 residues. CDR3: CATSSFFGNQPQHF. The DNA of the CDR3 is TGTGCCACCAGTTCCTTTTTTGGCAATCAGCCCCAGCATTTT.

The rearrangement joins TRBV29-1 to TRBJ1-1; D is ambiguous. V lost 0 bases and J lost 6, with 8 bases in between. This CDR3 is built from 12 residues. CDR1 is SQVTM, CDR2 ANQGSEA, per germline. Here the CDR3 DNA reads TGCAGCGTTGAAGAAATGGGTCCTGAAGCTTTCTTT. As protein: CSVEEMGPEAFF.

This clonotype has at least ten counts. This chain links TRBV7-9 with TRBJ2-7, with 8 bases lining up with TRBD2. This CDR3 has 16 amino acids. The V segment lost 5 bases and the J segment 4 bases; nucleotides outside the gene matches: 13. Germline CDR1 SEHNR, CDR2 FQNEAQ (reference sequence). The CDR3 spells CASSPPFGRDLYEQYF. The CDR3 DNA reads TGTGCCAGCAGCCCGCCGTTCGGGAGGGATCTTTACGAGCAGTACTTC.

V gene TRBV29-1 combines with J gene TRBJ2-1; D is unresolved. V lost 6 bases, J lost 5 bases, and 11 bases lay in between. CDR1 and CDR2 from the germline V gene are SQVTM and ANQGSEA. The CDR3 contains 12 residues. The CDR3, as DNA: TGCAGCGTGGCCAAACTTGACAATGAGCAGTTCTTC. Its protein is CSVAKLDNEQFF.

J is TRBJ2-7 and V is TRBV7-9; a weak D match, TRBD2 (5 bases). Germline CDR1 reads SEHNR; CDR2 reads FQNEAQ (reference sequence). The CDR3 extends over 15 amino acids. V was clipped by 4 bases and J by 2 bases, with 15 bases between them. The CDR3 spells CASSSRVLPTYEQYF. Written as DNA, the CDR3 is TGTGCCAGCAGCTCGAGGGTCCTACCTACCTACGAGCAGTACTTC.